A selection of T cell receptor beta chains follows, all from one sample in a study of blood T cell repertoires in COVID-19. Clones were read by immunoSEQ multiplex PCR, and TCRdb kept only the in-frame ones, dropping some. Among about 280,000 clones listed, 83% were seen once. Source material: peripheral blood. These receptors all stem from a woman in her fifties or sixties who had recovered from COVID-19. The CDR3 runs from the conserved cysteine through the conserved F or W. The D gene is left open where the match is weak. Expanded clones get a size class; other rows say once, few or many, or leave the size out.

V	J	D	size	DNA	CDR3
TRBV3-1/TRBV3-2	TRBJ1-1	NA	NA	TGTGCCAGCAGCCAGAGGGCCGCTGAAGCTTTCTTT	CASSQRAAEAFF
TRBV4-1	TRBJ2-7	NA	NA	TGCGCCAGCAGCCTAGCCCGCACCTACGAGCAGTACTTC	CASSLARTYEQYF
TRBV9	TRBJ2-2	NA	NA	TGTGCCAGCAGCGTCACGGGGGGCGCCGGGGAGCTGTTTTTT	CASSVTGGAGELFF
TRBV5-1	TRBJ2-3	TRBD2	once	TGCGCCAGCAGCTGGGTACTAGCGGAGATCACAGATACGCAGTATTTT	CASSWVLAEITDTQYF
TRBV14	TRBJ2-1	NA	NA	TGTGCCAGCAGTGGGGGCTATGGGAATTTCAATGAGCAGTTCTTC	CASSGGYGNFNEQFF
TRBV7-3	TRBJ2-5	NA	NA	TGTGCCAGCAGCATAGTGTACCAAGAGACCCAGTACTTC	CASSIVYQETQYF
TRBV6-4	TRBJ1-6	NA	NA	TGTGCCAGCAAGCCCTCCACCTATAATTCACCCCTCCACTTT	CASKPSTYNSPLHF
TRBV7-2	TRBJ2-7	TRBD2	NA	TGTGCCAGCAGCCCTAGGACTAGCTACGAGCAGTACTTC	CASSPRTSYEQYF
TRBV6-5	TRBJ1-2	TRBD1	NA	TGTGCCAGCAGTTACTCTACAGGGGTCTATGGCTACACCTTC	CASSYSTGVYGYTF
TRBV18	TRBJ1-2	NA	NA	TGTGCCAGCTCAGACAGCCGGGAGGGCTATGGCTACACCTTC	CASSDSREGYGYTF
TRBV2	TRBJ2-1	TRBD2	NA	TGTGCCAGCAGTGTGGGTAGCGGGATAAACAATGAGCAGTTCTTC	CASSVGSGINNEQFF
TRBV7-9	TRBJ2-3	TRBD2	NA	TGTGCCAGCAGCTCGGGACTAGCGGGGACAGATACGCAGTATTTT	CASSSGLAGTDTQYF
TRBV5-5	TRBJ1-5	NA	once	TGTGCCAGCAGCTCCCCACGCCGGTTCTACGGGATGGATCAGCCCCAGCATTTT	CASSSPRRFYGMDQPQHF
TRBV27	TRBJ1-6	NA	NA	TGTGCCAGCAGTTTACGACAGGCGAGCTCCTATAATTCACCCCTCCACTTT	CASSLRQASSYNSPLHF
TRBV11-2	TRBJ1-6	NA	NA	TGTGCCAGCAGAATTTCAGGGGCCCTCCGGTCAGACCTCCACTTT	CASRISGALRSDLHF
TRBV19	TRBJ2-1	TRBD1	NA	TGTGCCAGTAGGGAACAGGGGGCGCGGTATGAGCAGTTCTTC	CASREQGARYEQFF